This entry is about one T cell receptor beta chain. Its antigen is unknown. This sample was included in a study of shared clonotypes between healthy human individuals. Findings of the study overall: Non-shared clonotypes displayed generation probabilities falling below those of clonotypes present in all four donors.

Profiled with immunoSEQ multiplex PCR; TCRdb holds only in-frame clones, not every one. The sample records 2 million to 3 million clones, roughly nine tenths being singletons. The TCR comes from a man younger than 30 in good health. Material for sequencing was naive CD4+ T cells sorted from blood. The subset is: CD45RA+ positively selected.

The CDR3 region has the DNA TGTGCCAGCAGCCTTAGTAGCCGGGGGACCACAGATACGCAGTATTTT. Amino acids: CASSLSSRGTTDTQYF. The rearrangement joins TRBV11-2 to TRBJ2-3; possibly TRBD2 for D (6 bases). The germline V gene has CDR1 SGHAT and CDR2 FQNNGV. The CDR3 is made up of 16 amino acids. The V end was cut by 5 bases, the J end by 2 bases, with 17 bases between.